This TCR beta chain originates from a study of identical twins. A universal primer binding site was introduced by template switching. The final cDNA contained unique molecular identifiers. MiXCR, run by TCRdb on the 5' RACE reads, gives a single entry per CDR3 protein. Seen here are hundreds of thousands of distinct CDR3 sequences, 20% to 25% observed once, and the top ten hold 2.9%. The count of this clonotype is one. The same sample was also studied in work on T cells expressing NK-cell markers. That work states: The authors sequenced eight donors, of whom seven were HCMV-seropositive and one was seronegative.

The TCR comes from a woman aged 18 to 35 in good health. The specimen sequenced was CD4+ T cells sorted from blood.

CDR3 residues: CASSLNPGDQPQHF. The CDR3 DNA sequence: TGTGCCAGCAGCTTGAATCCAGGGGATCAGCCCCAGCATTTT. This rearrangement joins TRBV5-6 to TRBJ1-5, with a possible D match to TRBD1 (6 bases). Trimming pared 1 base from V and 5 bases from J, leaving 10 bases between. Per germline, CDR1 SGHDT and CDR2 YYEEEE. This CDR3 comprises 14 residues.